The clone carrying this TCR beta chain was observed a handful of times. Its specificity is unknown. TCRdb's copy holds only in-frame clones and misses some; the assay was immunoSEQ multiplex PCR. The table shows 50,000 to 65,000 clones, with more than 60% occurring only once. Time point: baseline, week 1 (first vaccination visit). Treatment here: pre-vaccination baseline after standard-of-care therapy. The sample is drawn from a study of a mutant IDH1 vaccine in newly diagnosed glioma. Across the study: Treated patients showed a male proportion of approximately 62%, a female proportion of about 38%, and a mean age of about 41 years. Most patients had radiochemotherapy with temozolomide before enrollment; others had one alone.

Study-wide points: It was 93.3% of patients that developed vaccine-induced immune responses. Among top peripheral T cell clonotypes, changes seemed unrelated to pseudoprogression.

Sequenced material: PBMCs, taken from a glioma patient treated with radiotherapy, temozolomide or both. This clonotype was obtained from a woman aged 35 to 49 with glioma.

The CDR3, as DNA: TGCAGCGTTGGGGACCGGGGGTATGGCTACACCTTC. Protein: CSVGDRGYGYTF. The chain joins TRBV29-1 to TRBJ1-2, with D possibly being TRBD1 (5 bases). CDR1 is SQVTM and CDR2 is ANQGSEA in the germline V gene. The CDR3 totals 12 residues. Trimming took 4 bases from V and 5 from J, leaving 11 bases between them.